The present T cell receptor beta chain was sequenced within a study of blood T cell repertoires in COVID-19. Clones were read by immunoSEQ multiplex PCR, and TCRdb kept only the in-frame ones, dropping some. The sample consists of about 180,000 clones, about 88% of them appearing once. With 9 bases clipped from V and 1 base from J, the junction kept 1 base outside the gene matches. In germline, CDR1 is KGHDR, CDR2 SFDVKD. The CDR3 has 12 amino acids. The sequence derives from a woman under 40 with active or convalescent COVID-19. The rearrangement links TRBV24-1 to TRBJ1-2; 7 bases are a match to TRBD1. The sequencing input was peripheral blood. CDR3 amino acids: CATGDSNYGYTF. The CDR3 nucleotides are TGTGCCACCGGGGACAGTAACTATGGCTACACCTTC.